This T cell receptor (beta chain) derives from a study of T cells in Graves' hyperthyroidism and ophthalmopathy. This clonotype was detected a few times. Template material for amplifying TCR beta CDR3 regions consisted of RNA transcripts. A first-round RT-PCR of the TCR CDR3 used the HTBI primer set. TCRdb fed the multiplex PCR reads into MiXCR, producing one record per CDR3 protein. The sample carries about 350,000 distinct CDR3 sequences, about 15% recorded once. The authors deemed Graves' hyperthyroidism stable absent ophthalmopathy progression within 18 months. The study left out patients who had uncontrolled infection, other autoimmune disease, pregnancy or lactation. Sequences were obtained from blood. The TCR was taken from a woman between 25 and 40 years old with Graves' hyperthyroidism.

DNA of the CDR3: TGCAGCGCGCGACAGGGGGCTGACGAGCAGTACTTC. Its protein product is CSARQGADEQYF. The V call is TRBV29-1, the J call TRBJ2-7, with 10 bases aligning to TRBD1. The CDR3 spans 12 residues. V lost 7 bases and J lost 5; bases outside the gene matches: 5. Germline V gives CDR1 SQVTM, CDR2 ANQGSEA.